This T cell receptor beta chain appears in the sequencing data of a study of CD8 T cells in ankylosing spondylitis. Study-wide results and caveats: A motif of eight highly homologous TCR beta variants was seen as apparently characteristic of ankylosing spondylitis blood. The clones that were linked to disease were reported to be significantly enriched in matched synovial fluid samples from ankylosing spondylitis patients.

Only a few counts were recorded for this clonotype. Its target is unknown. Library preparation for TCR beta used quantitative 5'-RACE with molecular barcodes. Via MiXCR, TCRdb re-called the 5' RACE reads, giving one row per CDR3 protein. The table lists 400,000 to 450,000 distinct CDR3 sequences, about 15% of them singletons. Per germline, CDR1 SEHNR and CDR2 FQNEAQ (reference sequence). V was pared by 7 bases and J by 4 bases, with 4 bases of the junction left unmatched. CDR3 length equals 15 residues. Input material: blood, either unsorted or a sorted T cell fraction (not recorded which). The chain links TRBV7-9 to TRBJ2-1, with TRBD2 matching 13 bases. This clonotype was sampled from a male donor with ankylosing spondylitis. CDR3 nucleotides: TGTGCCAGCACCGGGACTAGCGGGATGTACAATGAGCAGTTCTTC. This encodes CASTGTSGMYNEQFF.